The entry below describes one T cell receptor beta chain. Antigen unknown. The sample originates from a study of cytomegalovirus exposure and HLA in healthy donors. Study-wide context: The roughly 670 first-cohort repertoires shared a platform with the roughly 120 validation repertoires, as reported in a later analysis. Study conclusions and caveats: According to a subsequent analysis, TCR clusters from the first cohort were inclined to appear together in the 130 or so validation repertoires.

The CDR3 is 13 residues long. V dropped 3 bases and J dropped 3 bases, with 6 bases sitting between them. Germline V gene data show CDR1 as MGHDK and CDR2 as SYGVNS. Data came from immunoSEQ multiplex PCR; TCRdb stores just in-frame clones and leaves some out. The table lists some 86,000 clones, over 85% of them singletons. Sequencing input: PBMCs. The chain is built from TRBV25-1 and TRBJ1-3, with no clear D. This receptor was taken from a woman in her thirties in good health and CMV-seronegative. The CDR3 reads CASSEAGGNTIYF. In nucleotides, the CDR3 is TGTGCCAGCAGTGAGGCAGGTGGAAACACCATATATTTT.